This TCR beta chain was recorded in a study of CD8 T cells in Susac syndrome. An amount of RNA that ranged from roughly 0.5 to 1 ug was reverse transcribed with random hexamers. An immunoSEQ multiplex PCR generated amplified TCR beta CDR3 products spanning 54 Vbeta and 13 Jbeta. Each CDR3 protein gets one entry after TCRdb re-called the immunoSEQ multiplex PCR reads with MiXCR. This table has about 120,000 distinct CDR3 sequences, about 94% appearing once. Germline CDR1 reads MNHEY; CDR2 reads SVGAGI. The CDR3 spans 14 residues. Trimming stripped 6 bases from V and 0 bases from J, with 12 bases between. The sequenced target, TCR beta, came from blood CD8+ and CD4+ T cells. The multiple sclerosis controls, all treatment-naive patients, had relapsing-remitting disease that was stable or active. Negative isolation was used for CD8+ and CD4+ T cells and FACS enrichment for TEMRA cells.

The J gene is TRBJ2-7, the V gene TRBV6-5; D might be TRBD2 (6 bases). The specimen sequenced was CD4+ T cells from PBMCs. The source of this sequence is a human donor with multiple sclerosis. CDR3 coding DNA: TGTGCCAGCAGAATGGGACTGCTCTCCTACGAGCAGTACTTC. The encoded protein is CASRMGLLSYEQYF.